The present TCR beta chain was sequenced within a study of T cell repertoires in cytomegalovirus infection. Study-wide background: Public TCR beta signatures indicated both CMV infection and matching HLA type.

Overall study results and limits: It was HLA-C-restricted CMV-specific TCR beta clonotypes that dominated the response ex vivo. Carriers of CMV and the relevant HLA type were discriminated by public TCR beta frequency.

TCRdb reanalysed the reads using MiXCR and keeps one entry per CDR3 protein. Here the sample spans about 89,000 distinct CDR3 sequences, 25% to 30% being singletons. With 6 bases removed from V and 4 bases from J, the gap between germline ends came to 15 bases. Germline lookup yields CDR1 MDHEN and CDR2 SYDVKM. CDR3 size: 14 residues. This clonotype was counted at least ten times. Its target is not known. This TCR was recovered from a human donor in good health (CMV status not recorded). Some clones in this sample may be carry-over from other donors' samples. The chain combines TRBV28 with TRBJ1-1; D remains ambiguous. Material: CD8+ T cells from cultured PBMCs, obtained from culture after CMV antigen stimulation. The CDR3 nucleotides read TGTGCCAGCAGCCATCTCTTGGAGGGCACTGAAGCTTTCTTT. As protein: CASSHLLEGTEAFF. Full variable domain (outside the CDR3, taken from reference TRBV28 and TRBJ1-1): DVKVTQSSRYLVKRTGEKVFLECVQDMDHENMFWYRQDPGLGLRLIYFSYDVKMKEKGDIPEGYSVSREKKERFSLILESASTNQTSMYLCASSHLLEGTEAFFGQGTRLTVV.